This section outlines one T cell receptor beta chain sequence together with its context. Its antigen is unidentified. Constant-segment primers were used for 5'RACE, and the resulting TCR alpha and TCR beta cDNA libraries carried sample barcodes and UMIs. MiXCR, run by TCRdb on the 5' RACE reads, gives a single entry per CDR3 protein. Of around 370,000 distinct CDR3 sequences in the sample, more than 20% were seen once. The sample comes from a study of T-cell memory formation after mild COVID-19. Trimming removed 2 bases at V and 4 bases at J, with 13 bases between. Germline CDR1 is SEHNR and CDR2 is FQNEAQ (reference sequence). The CDR3 runs 15 residues. Overall study findings and caveats: CD4/CD8 balance held among clones contracting day 15 to 85, and later expanders leaned CD4+.

This TCR derives from an adult woman who had mild COVID-19 (a few samples of this study predate the infection). Cell type and time point are not known. Sequenced input: PBMCs or a T cell subset sorted from them (not recorded which). The chain couples TRBV7-9 to TRBJ2-3, with TRBD2 as a possible D gene (6 bases). The CDR3 DNA follows: TGTGCCAGCAGCTTATGGACGGGGGACGCAGATACGCAGTATTTT. It is translated as CASSLWTGDADTQYF.